This T cell receptor beta chain originates from a study of regulatory T cells in long-lasting Graves disease. As to time point: persistent/refractory GD, antithyroid drugs over 5 years with positive TRAb. After RNA was extracted from PBMCs, the TCR library was made from it. The patients included were those that came from an endocrinology department in Xi'an, China. Comment on this clonotype: Its antigen is as yet unknown.

Study-wide results and limits: Newly diagnosed disease favored TRBV20-1 and TRBJ2-1 over persistent disease.

CDR3-region Arm-PCR and iRepertoire HTBI primers produced the TCR beta libraries. TCRdb processed the multiplex PCR reads anew with MiXCR; each CDR3 protein has one entry. The sample comprises around 450,000 distinct CDR3 sequences, roughly 21% of which are singletons, and roughly 7.7% rests with the top ten. The CDR3 consists of 12 residues. V was clipped by 0 bases and J by 7 bases, with 5 bases between them. Germline assignment: CDR1 SGDLS and CDR2 YYNGEE. This TCR came from a female donor with Graves disease. The chain recombines TRBV9 with TRBJ1-5; D gene unclear. The sequencing here drew on peripheral blood mononuclear cells (PBMCs), taken when the disease was refractory, from a patient treated with antithyroid drugs. The CDR3 coding sequence is TGTGCCAGCAGCGTAGAGGGCCAGCCCCAGCATTTT. As protein: CASSVEGQPQHF.